This TCR beta chain came from a study of blood T cell repertoires in COVID-19. Overall study context: Samples representing acute and convalescent COVID-19 were sourced from the United States, Italy and Spain. PBMCs, B-cell-depleted T cells, or T cells provided the cDNA or gDNA that made up the material.

Germline V gene lookup returns CDR1 SGHAT and CDR2 FQNNGV. The length of the CDR3 is 15 residues. With V trimmed by 5 bases and J by 4 bases, 4 bases remained unmatched. Methods used by the authors: Estimated nucleated cell counts came from reference gene primer amplification. Here immunoSEQ multiplex PCR was the method, and the copy in TCRdb shows in-frame clones only, minus some. From that table come the V and J calls and clone size; the DNA was used to work out D and trimming. The sample lists around 260,000 clones; about 88% were seen once. The V call is TRBV11-2, the J call TRBJ1-5, with TRBD1 identical over 11 bases. This sequence was found in a man aged 25 to 45 with active or convalescent COVID-19. Sequenced input: peripheral blood. The CDR3 nucleotides are TGTGCCAGCAGCATAGGGACAGGGGGAAATCAGCCCCAGCATTTT. It specifies CASSIGTGGNQPQHF.